This T cell receptor beta chain appears in the sequencing data of a study of regulatory T cells in long-lasting Graves disease. Whole-study context: Recently diagnosed Graves' patients had received antithyroid drugs for under 3 months. Study-level results: Persistent disease was characterized by preferential usage of TRBV28, TRBJ1-2 and TRBJ2-5. Few sampled subjects may have lowered accuracy.

Construction of TCR beta libraries relied on iRepertoire HTBI primers and on Arm-PCR targeting CDR3 regions. In TCRdb, the multiplex PCR reads were re-called with MiXCR into one record per CDR3 protein. The table records 450,000 to 600,000 distinct CDR3 sequences, around 16% of them present only once. As to time point: newly diagnosed GD, antithyroid drugs for less than 3 months. From RNA extracted from PBMCs, the TCR library was made. Trimming removed 5 bases from V and 5 bases from J, with 14 bases in between. The CDR3 sequence is 14 residues long. In this sample, this clonotype turned up many times. Its antigen is unidentified. The same specimen was also included in a second study, on T cells in Graves' hyperthyroidism and ophthalmopathy. That source adds: Initially, a first-round RT-PCR of the TCR CDR3 employed the HTBI primer set.

The chain uses TRBV12-3 or TRBV12-4 and TRBJ2-3; tentatively, D is TRBD2 (6 bases). The TCR originated in a man in his forties with Graves disease. The material sequenced was peripheral blood mononuclear cells (PBMCs), taken at new diagnosis, from a patient treated with antithyroid drugs. CDR3 DNA sequence: TGTGCCAGCAGTCCCGGCCCAGCGGGAGATACGCAGTATTTT. Protein sequence: CASSPGPAGDTQYF.